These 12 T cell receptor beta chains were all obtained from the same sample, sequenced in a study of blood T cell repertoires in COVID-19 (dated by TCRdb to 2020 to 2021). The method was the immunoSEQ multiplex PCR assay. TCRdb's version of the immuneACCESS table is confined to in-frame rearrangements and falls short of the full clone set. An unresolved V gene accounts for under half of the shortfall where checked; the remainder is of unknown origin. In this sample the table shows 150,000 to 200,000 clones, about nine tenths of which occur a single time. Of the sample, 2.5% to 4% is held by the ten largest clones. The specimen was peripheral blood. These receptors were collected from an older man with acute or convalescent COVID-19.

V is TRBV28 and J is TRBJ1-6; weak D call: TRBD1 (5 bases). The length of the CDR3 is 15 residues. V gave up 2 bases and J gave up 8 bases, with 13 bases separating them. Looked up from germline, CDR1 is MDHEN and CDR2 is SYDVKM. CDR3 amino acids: CASSLPPTAYSPLHF. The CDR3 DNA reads TGTGCCAGCAGTTTACCCCCGACAGCTTATTCACCCCTCCACTTT.

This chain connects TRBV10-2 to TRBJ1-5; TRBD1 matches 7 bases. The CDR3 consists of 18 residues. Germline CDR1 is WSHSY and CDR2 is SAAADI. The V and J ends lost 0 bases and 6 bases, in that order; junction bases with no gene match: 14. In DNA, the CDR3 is TGCGCCAGCAGTGAGTCCTCCTTTACCGGGACAGTCAGTCAGCCCCAGCATTTT. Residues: CASSESSFTGTVSQPQHF.

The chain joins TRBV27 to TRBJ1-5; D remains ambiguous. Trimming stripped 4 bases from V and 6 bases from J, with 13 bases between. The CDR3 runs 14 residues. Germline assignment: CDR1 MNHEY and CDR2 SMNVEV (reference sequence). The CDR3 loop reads CASSSLPRFQPQHF. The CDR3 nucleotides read TGTGCCAGCAGTTCCCTCCCCCGGTTTCAGCCCCAGCATTTT.

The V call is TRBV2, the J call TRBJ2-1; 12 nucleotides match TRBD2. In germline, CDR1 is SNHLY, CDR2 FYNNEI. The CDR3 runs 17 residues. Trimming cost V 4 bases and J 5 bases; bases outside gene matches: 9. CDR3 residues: CASSGPSGRAVDNEQFF. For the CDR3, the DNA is TGTGCCAGCAGTGGGCCTAGCGGGAGGGCCGTTGACAATGAGCAGTTCTTC. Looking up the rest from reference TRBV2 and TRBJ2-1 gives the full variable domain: EPEVTQTPSHQVTQMGQEVILRCVPISNHLYFYWYRQILGQKVEFLVSFYNNEISEKSEIFDDQFSVERPDGSNFTLKIRSTKLEDSAMYFCASSGPSGRAVDNEQFFGPGTRLTVL.

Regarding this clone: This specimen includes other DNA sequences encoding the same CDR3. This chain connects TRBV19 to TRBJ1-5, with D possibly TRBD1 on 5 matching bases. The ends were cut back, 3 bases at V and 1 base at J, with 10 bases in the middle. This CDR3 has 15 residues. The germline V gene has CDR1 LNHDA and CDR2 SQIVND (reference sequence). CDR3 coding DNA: TGTGCCAGTAGTATTACCAGGGTAAGCAATCAGCCCCAGCATTTT. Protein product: CASSITRVSNQPQHF.

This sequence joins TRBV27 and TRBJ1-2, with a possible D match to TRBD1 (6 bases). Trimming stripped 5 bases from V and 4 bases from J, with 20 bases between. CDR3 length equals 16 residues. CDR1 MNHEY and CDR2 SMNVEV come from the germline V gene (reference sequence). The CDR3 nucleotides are TGTGCCAGCAGTCCATACCCGACAGGTGTAAGCTATGGCTACACCTTC. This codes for CASSPYPTGVSYGYTF.

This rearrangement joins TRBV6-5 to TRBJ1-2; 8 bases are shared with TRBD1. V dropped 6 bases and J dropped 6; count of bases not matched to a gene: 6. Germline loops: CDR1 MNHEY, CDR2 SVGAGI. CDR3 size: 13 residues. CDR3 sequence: CASSLGQANGYTF. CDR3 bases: TGTGCCAGCAGCCTGGGACAGGCAAATGGCTACACCTTC.

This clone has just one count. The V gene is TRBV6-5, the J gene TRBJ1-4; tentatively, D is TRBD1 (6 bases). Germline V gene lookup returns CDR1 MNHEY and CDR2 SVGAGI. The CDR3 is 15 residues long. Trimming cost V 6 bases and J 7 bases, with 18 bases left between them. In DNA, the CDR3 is TGTGCCAGCAGCGCCCACAGGGAAGTTCCTGAAAAACTGTTTTTT. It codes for CASSAHREVPEKLFF.

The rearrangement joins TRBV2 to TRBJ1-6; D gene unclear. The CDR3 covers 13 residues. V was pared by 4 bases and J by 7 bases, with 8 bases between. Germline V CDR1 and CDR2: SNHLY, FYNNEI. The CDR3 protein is CASSGLRNSPLHF. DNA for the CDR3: TGTGCCAGCAGTGGACTGAGGAATTCACCCCTCCACTTT.

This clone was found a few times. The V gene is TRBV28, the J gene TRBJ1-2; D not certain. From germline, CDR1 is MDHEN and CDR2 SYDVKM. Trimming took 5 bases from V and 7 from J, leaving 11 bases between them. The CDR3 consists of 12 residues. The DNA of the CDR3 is TGTGCCAGCAGTCTGACGGGAGCTGGCTACACCTTC. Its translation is CASSLTGAGYTF.

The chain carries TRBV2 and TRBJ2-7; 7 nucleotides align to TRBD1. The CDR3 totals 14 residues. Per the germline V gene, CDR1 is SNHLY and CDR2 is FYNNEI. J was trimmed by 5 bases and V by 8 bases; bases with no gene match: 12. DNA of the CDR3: TGTGCCAGCCTCTGGACACAGGGGATCAACGAGCAGTACTTC. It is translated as CASLWTQGINEQYF.

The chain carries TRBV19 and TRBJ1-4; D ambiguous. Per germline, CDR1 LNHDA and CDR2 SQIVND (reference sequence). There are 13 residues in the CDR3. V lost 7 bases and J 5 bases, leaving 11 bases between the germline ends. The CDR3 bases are TGTGCCAGTATGAATACTCGAAATGAAAAACTGTTTTTT. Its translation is CASMNTRNEKLFF. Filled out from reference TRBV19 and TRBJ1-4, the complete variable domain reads DGGITQSPKYLFRKEGQNVTLSCEQNLNHDAMYWYRQDPGQGLRLIYYSQIVNDFQKGDIAEGYSVSREKKESFPLTVTSAQKNPTAFYLCASMNTRNEKLFFGSGTQLSVL.